Included here is one T cell receptor (beta chain) sequence, with context. The read halts 3 residues ahead of the CDR3 end, with the missing end drawn from the germline J gene. Per the germline V gene, CDR1 is LNHNV and CDR2 is YYDKDF (reference sequence). This CDR3 spans 16 amino acids. Trimming cost V 8 bases and J 0 bases; bases outside gene matches: 9. This sample stems from a study of T cells in women clearing cervical HPV infection. Repertoires were generated with immunoSEQ multiplex PCR, while TCRdb's copy carries only in-frame clones and drops some. In all, the sample yields fewer than 40,000 clones.

The rearrangement joins TRBV15 to TRBJ2-1; 8 nucleotides match TRBD1. The material sequenced was blood buffy coat. This receptor was taken from a woman aged 18-69 years with a cervical HPV16 infection that either progressed to CIN3+ or cleared (not recorded which). CDR3 DNA, as far as it was read: TGTGCCACCGCGGGACAGGACTTCTCCTCCTACAATGAG. Protein: CATAGQDFSSYNE. The full CDR3 reads CATAGQDFSSYNEQFF.